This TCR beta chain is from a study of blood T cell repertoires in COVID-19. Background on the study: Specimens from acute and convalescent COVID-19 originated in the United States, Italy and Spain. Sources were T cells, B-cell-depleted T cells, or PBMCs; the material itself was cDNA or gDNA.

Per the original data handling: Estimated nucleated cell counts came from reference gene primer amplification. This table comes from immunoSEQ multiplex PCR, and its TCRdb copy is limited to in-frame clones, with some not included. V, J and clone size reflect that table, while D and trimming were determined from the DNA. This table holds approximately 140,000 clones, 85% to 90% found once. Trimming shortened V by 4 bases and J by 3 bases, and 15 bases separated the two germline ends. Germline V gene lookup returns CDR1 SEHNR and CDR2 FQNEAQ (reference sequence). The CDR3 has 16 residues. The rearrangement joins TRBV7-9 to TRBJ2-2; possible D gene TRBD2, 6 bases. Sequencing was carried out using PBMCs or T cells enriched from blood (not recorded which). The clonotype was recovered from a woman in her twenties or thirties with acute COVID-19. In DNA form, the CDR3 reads TGTGCCAGCAGCTCAAGGGGACTTATGGACACCGGGGAGCTGTTTTTT. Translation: CASSSRGLMDTGELFF.